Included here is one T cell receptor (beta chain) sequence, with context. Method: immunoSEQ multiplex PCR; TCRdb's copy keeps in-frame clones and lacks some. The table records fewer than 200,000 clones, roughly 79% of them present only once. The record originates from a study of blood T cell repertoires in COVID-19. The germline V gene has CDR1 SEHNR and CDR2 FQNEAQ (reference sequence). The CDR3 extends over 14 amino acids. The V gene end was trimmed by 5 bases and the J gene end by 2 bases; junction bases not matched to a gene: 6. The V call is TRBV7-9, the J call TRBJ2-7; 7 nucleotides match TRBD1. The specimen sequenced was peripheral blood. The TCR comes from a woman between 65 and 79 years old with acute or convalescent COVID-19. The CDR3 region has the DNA TGTGCCAGCAGCCCAGGTCAGGGGGCCTACGAGCAGTACTTC. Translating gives CASSPGQGAYEQYF.